This T cell receptor beta chain was sequenced in a study of cytomegalovirus exposure and HLA in healthy donors. Germline lookup yields CDR1 MDHEN and CDR2 SYDVKM. The CDR3 covers 16 residues. V lost 3 bases, J lost 4 bases, and 15 bases lay in between. The PCR contained 60 Vbeta and 13 Jbeta primers. Here immunoSEQ multiplex PCR was the method, and the copy in TCRdb shows in-frame clones only, minus some. This table has some 180,000 clones, over 65% appearing once. This clone has a handful of counts. The sequenced sample consisted of PBMCs. The chain combines TRBV28 with TRBJ1-4, with D perhaps matching TRBD1 (6 bases). The sequence was collected from a woman aged 30 to 39 in good health and CMV-seronegative. Here the CDR3 reads CASSFSSGQYNEKLFF. CDR3 DNA: TGTGCCAGCAGTTTTTCCTCCGGACAGTATAATGAAAAACTGTTTTTT.